These T cell receptor beta chains were read from a single sample in a study of identical twins. TCRdb re-derived calls from the 5' RACE reads in MiXCR, one entry per CDR3 protein. The sample lists around 250,000 distinct CDR3 sequences, approximately 12% occurring once. This sample was shared with a second study, whose subject was yellow fever vaccine responses in identical twins.

The sequencing input was memory (CD45RO+) T cells sorted from blood. The receptors originated from a woman aged 18-29 years in good health. CDR3s include the opening cysteine and the closing phenylalanine or tryptophan. D genes are given only for firm matches. Part of the rows lack a size; the others show once, few, many or a class for expanded clones.

d_gene: TRBD1
j_gene: TRBJ2-7
v_gene: TRBV27
abundance: NA
CDR3aa: CASSLQGAYYEQYF
CDR3nt: TGTGCCAGCAGCCTACAGGGGGCCTACTACGAGCAGTACTTC

d_gene: NA
j_gene: TRBJ2-7
v_gene: TRBV5-6
abundance: NA
CDR3aa: CASSPLVETYEQYF
CDR3nt: TGTGCCAGCAGCCCGTTGGTGGAGACCTACGAGCAGTACTTC

d_gene: NA
j_gene: TRBJ2-7
v_gene: TRBV7-9
abundance: NA
CDR3aa: CASSLGAGREQYF
CDR3nt: TGTGCCAGCAGCTTAGGGGCGGGTAGGGAGCAGTACTTC

d_gene: TRBD1
j_gene: TRBJ1-4
v_gene: TRBV20-1
abundance: NA
CDR3aa: CSASGDSKSTNEKLFF
CDR3nt: TGCAGTGCTAGCGGGGACAGCAAATCAACTAATGAAAAACTGTTTTTT

d_gene: TRBD1
j_gene: TRBJ1-6
v_gene: TRBV27
abundance: many
CDR3aa: CASSPGQYNSPLHF
CDR3nt: TGTGCCAGCAGTCCGGGACAGTATAATTCACCCCTCCACTTT

d_gene: NA
j_gene: TRBJ1-5
v_gene: TRBV30
abundance: many
CDR3aa: CAWSHLRVNQPQHF
CDR3nt: TGTGCCTGGAGTCATCTCAGGGTTAATCAGCCCCAGCATTTT

d_gene: NA
j_gene: TRBJ2-1
v_gene: TRBV7-2
abundance: NA
CDR3aa: CASSSSVTGNEQFF
CDR3nt: TGTGCCAGCAGCTCATCAGTCACAGGGAATGAGCAGTTCTTC

d_gene: TRBD1
j_gene: TRBJ2-5
v_gene: TRBV12-3/TRBV12-4
abundance: NA
CDR3aa: CASSLGTGGVQETQYF
CDR3nt: TGTGCCAGCAGTTTGGGGACAGGGGGTGTTCAAGAGACCCAGTACTTC

d_gene: TRBD2
j_gene: TRBJ2-1
v_gene: TRBV29-1
abundance: many
CDR3aa: CSARLAGANEQFF
CDR3nt: TGCAGCGCTAGACTAGCGGGAGCCAATGAGCAGTTCTTC

d_gene: TRBD1
j_gene: TRBJ1-5
v_gene: TRBV12-3/TRBV12-4
abundance: few
CDR3aa: CASSASTGGGNQPQHF
CDR3nt: TGTGCCAGCAGTGCCTCGACAGGGGGAGGCAATCAGCCCCAGCATTTT

d_gene: NA
j_gene: TRBJ2-3
v_gene: TRBV6-2/TRBV6-3
abundance: NA
CDR3aa: CASSSGGMGRDTQYF
CDR3nt: TGTGCCAGCAGTTCTGGCGGGATGGGAAGAGATACGCAGTATTTT

d_gene: NA
j_gene: TRBJ2-1
v_gene: TRBV4-2
abundance: NA
CDR3aa: CASSQDPSLKFF
CDR3nt: TGTGCCAGCAGCCAAGACCCTAGTCTGAAGTTCTTC

d_gene: TRBD1
j_gene: TRBJ2-2
v_gene: TRBV7-3
abundance: NA
CDR3aa: CASSPKGGSGTGELFF
CDR3nt: TGTGCCAGCAGCCCAAAAGGGGGCTCAGGCACCGGGGAGCTGTTTTTT

d_gene: TRBD2
j_gene: TRBJ2-5
v_gene: TRBV6-2/TRBV6-3
abundance: few
CDR3aa: CASSFTGLAEETQYF
CDR3nt: TGTGCCAGCAGTTTCACGGGACTAGCGGAAGAGACCCAGTACTTC

d_gene: TRBD2
j_gene: TRBJ2-7
v_gene: TRBV27
abundance: NA
CDR3aa: CASRRTSGVYEQYF
CDR3nt: TGTGCCAGCAGACGGACTAGCGGGGTCTACGAGCAGTACTTC

d_gene: TRBD2
j_gene: TRBJ2-1
v_gene: TRBV12-3/TRBV12-4
abundance: few
CDR3aa: CASSLALASGGARQFF
CDR3nt: TGTGCCAGCAGTTTAGCGCTTGCTAGCGGGGGGGCCAGGCAGTTCTTC

d_gene: TRBD2
j_gene: TRBJ2-7
v_gene: TRBV3-1
abundance: NA
CDR3aa: CASRRHREGPNEQYF
CDR3nt: TGTGCCAGCAGGCGACATCGGGAGGGCCCCAACGAGCAGTACTTC

d_gene: NA
j_gene: TRBJ2-3
v_gene: TRBV5-1
abundance: NA
CDR3aa: CASSLASGKGTDTQYF
CDR3nt: TGCGCCAGCAGCTTGGCCTCGGGAAAGGGCACAGATACGCAGTATTTT

d_gene: TRBD1
j_gene: TRBJ2-7
v_gene: TRBV6-1
abundance: many
CDR3aa: CASSMMGQGYDEQYF
CDR3nt: TGTGCCAGCAGTATGATGGGACAGGGTTACGACGAGCAGTACTTC

d_gene: TRBD2
j_gene: TRBJ2-7
v_gene: TRBV5-1
abundance: many
CDR3aa: CASSLGGLAESEQYF
CDR3nt: TGCGCCAGCAGCTTGGGAGGACTAGCGGAAAGCGAGCAGTACTTC

d_gene: NA
j_gene: TRBJ2-5
v_gene: TRBV6-4
abundance: many
CDR3aa: CASSEVAGTGETQYF
CDR3nt: TGTGCCAGCAGTGAAGTCGCAGGGACGGGAGAGACCCAGTACTTC

d_gene: NA
j_gene: TRBJ2-1
v_gene: TRBV11-2
abundance: few
CDR3aa: CASSLLSDNEQFF
CDR3nt: TGTGCCAGCAGCTTATTGTCGGACAATGAGCAGTTCTTC

d_gene: TRBD2
j_gene: TRBJ2-1
v_gene: TRBV7-3
abundance: NA
CDR3aa: CASSSDGLAANEQFF
CDR3nt: TGTGCCAGCAGCTCCGATGGACTAGCTGCCAATGAGCAGTTCTTC

d_gene: TRBD1
j_gene: TRBJ2-3
v_gene: TRBV6-1
abundance: few
CDR3aa: CASSRTGELSSTDTQYF
CDR3nt: TGTGCCAGCAGCCGGACAGGTGAACTCTCGAGCACAGATACGCAGTATTTT

d_gene: TRBD2
j_gene: TRBJ2-5
v_gene: TRBV7-9
abundance: NA
CDR3aa: CASRMGLAGGKETQYF
CDR3nt: TGTGCCAGCAGAATGGGACTAGCGGGAGGGAAGGAGACCCAGTACTTC

d_gene: NA
j_gene: TRBJ2-4
v_gene: TRBV6-1
abundance: many
CDR3aa: CASSEGAEGAKNIQYF
CDR3nt: TGTGCCAGCAGTGAAGGAGCGGAGGGTGCCAAAAACATTCAGTACTTC

d_gene: TRBD2
j_gene: TRBJ2-5
v_gene: TRBV7-2
abundance: NA
CDR3aa: CASRDPLAGQETQYF
CDR3nt: TGTGCCAGCAGGGACCCACTAGCGGGGCAAGAGACCCAGTACTTC

d_gene: NA
j_gene: TRBJ1-1
v_gene: TRBV20-1
abundance: many
CDR3aa: CSAGGRANTEAFF
CDR3nt: TGCAGTGCCGGGGGCAGGGCCAACACTGAAGCTTTCTTT

d_gene: TRBD1
j_gene: TRBJ1-1
v_gene: TRBV5-4
abundance: few
CDR3aa: CASSTQQGYTEAFF
CDR3nt: TGTGCCAGCAGCACCCAACAGGGGTACACTGAAGCTTTCTTT

d_gene: TRBD2
j_gene: TRBJ2-2
v_gene: TRBV5-1
abundance: many
CDR3aa: CASNSGGRATGELFF
CDR3nt: TGCGCCAGCAACTCCGGAGGGAGGGCCACCGGGGAGCTGTTTTTT

d_gene: NA
j_gene: TRBJ2-1
v_gene: TRBV24-1
abundance: few
CDR3aa: CATSDTGWGYNEQFF
CDR3nt: TGTGCCACCAGTGATACCGGGTGGGGTTACAATGAGCAGTTCTTC

d_gene: NA
j_gene: TRBJ2-3
v_gene: TRBV20-1
abundance: few
CDR3aa: CSALLGVTDTQYF
CDR3nt: TGCAGCGCCCTTTTGGGGGTAACAGATACGCAGTATTTT

d_gene: TRBD1
j_gene: TRBJ1-1
v_gene: TRBV29-1
abundance: NA
CDR3aa: CSGGQSNTEAFF
CDR3nt: TGCAGCGGGGGACAGTCGAACACTGAAGCTTTCTTT

d_gene: NA
j_gene: TRBJ2-7
v_gene: TRBV7-9
abundance: many
CDR3aa: CASSLQPSGVLYF
CDR3nt: TGTGCCAGCAGCTTACAACCGTCAGGGGTACTGTACTTC

d_gene: TRBD1
j_gene: TRBJ1-6
v_gene: TRBV4-1
abundance: NA
CDR3aa: CASSLNQAGGSSPLHF
CDR3nt: TGCGCCAGCAGCCTGAATCAGGCAGGGGGGAGTTCACCCCTCCACTTT

d_gene: TRBD1
j_gene: TRBJ2-6
v_gene: TRBV12-3/TRBV12-4
abundance: many
CDR3aa: CASSHRDSGSGANVLTF
CDR3nt: TGTGCCAGCAGTCATCGGGACAGCGGCTCTGGGGCCAACGTCCTGACTTTC

d_gene: NA
j_gene: TRBJ2-7
v_gene: TRBV12-3/TRBV12-4
abundance: many
CDR3aa: CASLRAGLRGYEQYF
CDR3nt: TGTGCCAGCCTGCGGGCGGGCTTGAGGGGCTACGAGCAGTACTTC

d_gene: NA
j_gene: TRBJ2-7
v_gene: TRBV10-2
abundance: few
CDR3aa: CASSESGSSYEQYF
CDR3nt: TGCGCCAGCAGTGAGTCGGGGAGCTCCTACGAGCAGTACTTC

d_gene: NA
j_gene: TRBJ2-2
v_gene: TRBV4-2
abundance: NA
CDR3aa: CASSQARSGTGELFF
CDR3nt: TGTGCCAGCAGCCAAGCCAGGAGCGGTACCGGGGAGCTGTTTTTT

d_gene: TRBD1
j_gene: TRBJ2-7
v_gene: TRBV10-3
abundance: few
CDR3aa: CAISDPGQGGSYEQYF
CDR3nt: TGTGCCATCAGTGACCCCGGACAGGGGGGGTCTTACGAGCAGTACTTC

d_gene: TRBD1
j_gene: TRBJ1-5
v_gene: TRBV19
abundance: NA
CDR3aa: CASSTDRVPNQPQHF
CDR3nt: TGTGCCAGTAGTACAGACAGGGTCCCCAATCAGCCCCAGCATTTT

d_gene: NA
j_gene: TRBJ2-7
v_gene: TRBV11-2
abundance: few
CDR3aa: CASSSRPVGYEQYF
CDR3nt: TGTGCCAGCAGCTCAAGACCGGTGGGATACGAGCAGTACTTC

d_gene: TRBD1
j_gene: TRBJ2-7
v_gene: TRBV10-3
abundance: NA
CDR3aa: CAISGQGAEYEQYF
CDR3nt: TGTGCCATCAGCGGACAGGGGGCTGAATACGAGCAGTACTTC

d_gene: NA
j_gene: TRBJ1-5
v_gene: TRBV20-1
abundance: NA
CDR3aa: CSAPGPHNQPQHF
CDR3nt: TGCAGTGCACCGGGGCCCCACAATCAGCCCCAGCATTTT

d_gene: NA
j_gene: TRBJ2-1
v_gene: TRBV5-4
abundance: NA
CDR3aa: CASSLTTDNEQFF
CDR3nt: TGTGCCAGCAGCCTAACGACCGACAATGAGCAGTTCTTC

d_gene: NA
j_gene: TRBJ2-1
v_gene: TRBV5-1
abundance: many
CDR3aa: CASSEEGLGNEQFF
CDR3nt: TGCGCCAGCAGCGAAGAGGGGCTTGGAAATGAGCAGTTCTTC

d_gene: TRBD1
j_gene: TRBJ2-5
v_gene: TRBV19
abundance: NA
CDR3aa: CATSGTGDVETQYF
CDR3nt: TGTGCCACTTCCGGGACAGGCGATGTGGAGACCCAGTACTTC

d_gene: TRBD2
j_gene: TRBJ2-1
v_gene: TRBV11-2
abundance: NA
CDR3aa: CASSLSLAGANEQFF
CDR3nt: TGTGCCAGCAGCTTGTCACTAGCGGGAGCTAATGAGCAGTTCTTC

d_gene: TRBD1
j_gene: TRBJ2-3
v_gene: TRBV11-3
abundance: NA
CDR3aa: CASSSGTGVTDTQYF
CDR3nt: TGTGCCAGCAGCTCCGGGACAGGGGTTACAGATACGCAGTATTTT

d_gene: NA
j_gene: TRBJ2-3
v_gene: TRBV7-2
abundance: NA
CDR3aa: CASSDRTNGADTQYF
CDR3nt: TGTGCCAGCAGCGACAGGACGAACGGGGCGGATACGCAGTATTTT

d_gene: NA
j_gene: TRBJ2-7
v_gene: TRBV2
abundance: NA
CDR3aa: CASSGTGHSYYEQYF
CDR3nt: TGTGCCAGCAGTGGGACCGGCCACAGCTACTACGAGCAGTACTTC

d_gene: NA
j_gene: TRBJ2-5
v_gene: TRBV11-1
abundance: few
CDR3aa: CASSAEETQYF
CDR3nt: TGTGCCAGCAGCGCCGAAGAGACCCAGTACTTC

d_gene: NA
j_gene: TRBJ1-2
v_gene: TRBV20-1
abundance: NA
CDR3aa: CSARTGWGYTF
CDR3nt: TGCAGTGCGCGTACAGGGTGGGGCTACACCTTC

d_gene: NA
j_gene: TRBJ1-6
v_gene: TRBV12-3/TRBV12-4
abundance: few
CDR3aa: CASSPPGRYNSPLHF
CDR3nt: TGTGCCAGCAGTCCCCCAGGCAGGTATAATTCACCCCTCCACTTT

d_gene: NA
j_gene: TRBJ2-4
v_gene: TRBV2
abundance: few
CDR3aa: CASSSGTSKNIQYF
CDR3nt: TGTGCCAGCAGCTCCGGGACATCCAAAAACATTCAGTACTTC

d_gene: NA
j_gene: TRBJ2-3
v_gene: TRBV9
abundance: many
CDR3aa: CASSRQDTDTQYF
CDR3nt: TGTGCCAGCAGTCGACAGGACACAGATACGCAGTATTTT

d_gene: NA
j_gene: TRBJ2-5
v_gene: TRBV20-1
abundance: medium-sized
CDR3aa: CSARVPSETETQYF
CDR3nt: TGCAGTGCTAGAGTCCCTTCAGAGACAGAGACCCAGTACTTC